Given below is one TCR beta chain in context. Its antigen remains unknown. These data are taken from a study of metastatic and nonmetastatic thyroid tumors. On the study more broadly: It was across blood and tumor or nodule tissue from malignant and benign thyroid patients that repertoires were compared.

Germline loops: CDR1 MDHEN, CDR2 SYDVKM. The CDR3 loop spans 15 amino acids. Trimming stripped 3 bases from V and 2 bases from J, with 12 bases between. All patients were untreated before thyroid surgery. Study processing details: Built for papillary thyroid cancer, a distant-metastasis classifier drew on CDR3 differences across clinicopathological groups. TCRdb re-analyzed the PCR reads using MiXCR. Clone size and V and J calls follow TCRdb, not the original study. Among tens of thousands of clones listed, roughly 18% were seen once. Regarding the study as a whole: Reported TCR beta diversity, measured in blood and tumor, was significantly higher for malignant thyroid tumors than for benign nodules.

The clonotype was recovered from a female donor with papillary thyroid cancer or a benign thyroid nodule (not recorded which). Some clones in this sample may be carry-over from other donors' samples. The sequencing input was blood. This sequence joins TRBV28 and TRBJ2-3; D unclear. CDR3 sequence (DNA): TGTGCCAGCAGTTTGCATGTGGTATACACAGATACGCAGTATTTT. Encoded protein: CASSLHVVYTDTQYF.